This paragraph covers one T cell receptor beta chain sequence. This clone was observed many times. Its antigen specificity is not known. No much larger clone exists at a distance of one base, and base qualities are not known. The entire amount of isolated RNA was reverse transcribed using the High Capacity cDNA Reverse Transcription Kit, so the sequenced TCRB transcripts were expressed ones. Deep immunoSEQ sequencing was applied to naive, central memory and regulatory T cell samples, giving an average of about 3.6 million total reads per sample. Sorted cells were lysed in RLT buffer, and RNA was extracted using DNase-treated RNeasy Micro or Mini kits according to cell number. To prevent cross-contamination, each cell subset was processed individually, whereas patient and healthy donor samples were processed jointly. The immunoSEQ multiplex PCR was used to amplify TCRB sequences from cDNA, generating 87-bp fragments that spanned the CDR3 region. The amplicons were sequenced using the Illumina HiSeq platform. The source study handled its data this way. PCR bias was computationally corrected using synthetic template baselines, reads within Hamming distance 2 were collapsed, and singletons that could not be merged were discarded. Reads were aligned to IMGT to assign V, D and J genes, CDR3 length, and insertions or deletions at six rearrangement sites. Within each subset, clonotype counts were normalized to sorted cell number, and only after that were true diversity and Gini coefficients computed with the tcR R package. The overlap coefficient, calculated on TCRB nucleotide sequences, was used to measure repertoire sharing. Not all clones reach the TCRdb copy of this immuneACCESS table, which keeps in-frame sequences only. Checked studies attribute under half of the gap to unresolved V genes and leave the rest unexplained. V and J calls and clone size are those listed in that table; D and trimming were worked out from the DNA. The sample table holds 300,000 to 350,000 clones, of which 9.3% were seen once. Jointly, the top ten make up around 1% of the sample.

The data belong to a study of beta chain features in type 1 diabetes (dated by TCRdb to 2016 to 2019). With respect to the entire study: No differences in mean age, gender distribution, total cell number or subset yield were found between patients and healthy donors. A total of over 90,000,000 sorted cells were examined across all samples, and a strong correlation was observed between cell number per subset and RNA yield. The study compared the TCRB repertoires of sorted circulating CD4+ T cell subsets in recently diagnosed type 1 diabetes patients with those in matched healthy donors. Regulatory and stem cell-like memory subsets were isolated from only 8 patients and roughly 8 healthy donors, whereas naive and central memory subsets came from all 28 donors.

From each donor, a single peripheral blood sample of around 120 mL on average was drawn into heparinised tubes. Using a panel that included CD45RO, CCR7, CD25, CD127, CD95 and CD27, naive, central memory, regulatory and stem cell-like memory CD4+ T cells were sorted on a BD FACSAria II. Every sorted population had a purity above 98%. Right away, PBMCs were isolated by Lymphoprep density gradient centrifugation and were stained directly, with no culture step. So that batch effects would be minimized, each experiment stained and sorted samples in pairs, pairing one healthy donor with one patient. The research as a whole found: Because small numbers of individuals were included in the HLA sub-analyses, any influence of HLA type on TCRB rearrangement was left unresolved. PCR may preferentially amplify shorter templates, but because patient and control samples were amplified and corrected together, any resulting skew would affect both groups equally. At VDJ recombination sites, patients with type 1 diabetes made fewer insertions and deleted more nucleotides, a pattern implying thymic rearrangement abnormalities. Type 1 diabetes patients showed a moderate but significant shortening of TCRB CDR3 length in all four CD4+ subsets. Sequencing cDNA rather than genomic DNA could over-represent highly expressing activated cells, although activation and CD3 levels did not differ between groups. The naive, central memory and regulatory TCRB repertoires appeared to resemble one another more closely among patients than among healthy donors.

This receptor was obtained from a man aged 30-40 years with type 1 diabetes. Sequenced input: central memory CD4+ T cells from blood.

CDR3 loop: CASSPRVGQGDEKLFF. The base sequence is TGTGCCAGCAGCCCCCGGGTGGGGCAGGGGGATGAAAAACTGTTTTTT. This sequence uses TRBV21-1 and TRBJ1-4; the table assigns TRBD1, which was not confirmed against the DNA. TRBV21-1 is described as a pseudogene. The CDR3 goes from the cysteine to the phenylalanine over 16 residues. Only the CDR3 portion is preserved as DNA: 48 bases, with reading frame beginning at the first base.